This T cell receptor beta chain appears in the sequencing data of a study of cytomegalovirus exposure and HLA in healthy donors. The PCR employed 60 Vbeta primers together with 13 Jbeta primers. Produced via immunoSEQ multiplex PCR; TCRdb's table is partial and in-frame only. The sample has 50,000 to 70,000 clones; around four fifths are singletons. Germline CDR1 is MNHEY and CDR2 is SVGAGI. This CDR3 is 15 amino acids long. V gave up 6 bases and J gave up 4 bases; unmatched junction bases: 7. The rearrangement joins TRBV6-5 to TRBJ2-3; 10 bases match TRBD2. The TCR originated in a girl aged 5-17 years in good health and CMV-seropositive. Sequenced material: PBMCs. CDR3 coding DNA: TGTGCCAGCAGCCTAAGCGGGGGGGCCCCAGATACGCAGTATTTT. Protein product: CASSLSGGAPDTQYF.